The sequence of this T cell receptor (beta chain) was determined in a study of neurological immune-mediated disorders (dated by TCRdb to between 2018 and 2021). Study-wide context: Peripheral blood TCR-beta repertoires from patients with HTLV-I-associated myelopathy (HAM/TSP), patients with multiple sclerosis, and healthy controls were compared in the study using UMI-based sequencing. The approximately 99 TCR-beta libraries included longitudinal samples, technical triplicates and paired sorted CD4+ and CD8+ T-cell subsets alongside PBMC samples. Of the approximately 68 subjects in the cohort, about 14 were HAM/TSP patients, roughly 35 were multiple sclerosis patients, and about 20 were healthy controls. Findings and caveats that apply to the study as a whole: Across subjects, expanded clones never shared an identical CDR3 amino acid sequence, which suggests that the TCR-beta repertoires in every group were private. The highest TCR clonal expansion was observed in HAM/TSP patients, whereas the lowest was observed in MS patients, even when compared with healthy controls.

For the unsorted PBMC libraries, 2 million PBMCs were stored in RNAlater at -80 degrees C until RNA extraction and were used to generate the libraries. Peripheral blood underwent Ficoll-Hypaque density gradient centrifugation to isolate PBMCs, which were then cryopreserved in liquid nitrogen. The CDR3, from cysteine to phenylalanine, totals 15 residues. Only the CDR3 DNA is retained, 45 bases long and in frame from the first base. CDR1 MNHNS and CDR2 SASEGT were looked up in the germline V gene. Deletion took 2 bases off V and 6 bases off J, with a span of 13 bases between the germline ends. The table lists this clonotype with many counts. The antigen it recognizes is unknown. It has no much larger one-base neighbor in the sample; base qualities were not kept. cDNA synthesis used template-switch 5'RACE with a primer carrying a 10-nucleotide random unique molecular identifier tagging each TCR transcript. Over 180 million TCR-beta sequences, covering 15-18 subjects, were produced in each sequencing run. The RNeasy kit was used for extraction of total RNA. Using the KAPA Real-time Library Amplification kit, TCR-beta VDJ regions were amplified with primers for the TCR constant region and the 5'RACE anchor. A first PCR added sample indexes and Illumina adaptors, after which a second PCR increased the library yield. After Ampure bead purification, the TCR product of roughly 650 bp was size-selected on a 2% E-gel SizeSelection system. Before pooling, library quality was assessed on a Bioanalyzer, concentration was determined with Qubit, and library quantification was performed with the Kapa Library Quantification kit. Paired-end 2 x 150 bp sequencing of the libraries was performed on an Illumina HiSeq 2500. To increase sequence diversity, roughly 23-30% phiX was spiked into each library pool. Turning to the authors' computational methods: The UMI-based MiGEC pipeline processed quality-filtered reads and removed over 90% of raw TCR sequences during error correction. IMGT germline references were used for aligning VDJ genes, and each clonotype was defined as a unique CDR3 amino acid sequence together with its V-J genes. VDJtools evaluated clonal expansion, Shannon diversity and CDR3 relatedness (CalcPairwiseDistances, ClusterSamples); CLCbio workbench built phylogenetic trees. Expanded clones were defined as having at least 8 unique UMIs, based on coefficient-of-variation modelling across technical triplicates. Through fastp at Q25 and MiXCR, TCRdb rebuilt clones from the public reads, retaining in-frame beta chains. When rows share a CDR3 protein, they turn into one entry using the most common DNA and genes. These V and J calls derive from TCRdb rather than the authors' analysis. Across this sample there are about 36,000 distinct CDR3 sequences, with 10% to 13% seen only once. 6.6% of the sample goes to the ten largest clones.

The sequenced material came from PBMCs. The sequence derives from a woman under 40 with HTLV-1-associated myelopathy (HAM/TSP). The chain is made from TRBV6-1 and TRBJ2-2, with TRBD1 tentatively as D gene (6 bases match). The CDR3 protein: CASSESGQSPGELFF. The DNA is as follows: TGTGCCAGCAGTGAAAGTGGACAGTCTCCCGGGGAGCTGTTTTTT.